This T cell receptor (beta chain) was profiled in a study of cytomegalovirus exposure and HLA in healthy donors. Primers included in the PCR were 60 Vbeta and 13 Jbeta primers. The method was immunoSEQ multiplex PCR; TCRdb's version includes in-frame clones alone and lacks a portion of them. This sample has some 130,000 clones, with approximately 83% found just once. CDR3 length: 16 residues. Per the germline V gene, CDR1 is SEHNR and CDR2 is FQNEAQ (reference sequence). Trimming shortened V by 5 bases and J by 2 bases, and 16 bases separated the two germline ends. General study points: According to an earlier analysis, most TCR beta V segments yielded productive rearrangements about 87% or about 30% of the time.

Regarding this clone: As yet, its antigen is unknown.

Among the donors, all were healthy bone marrow donors. The TCR originated in a man between 40 and 49 years old in good health and CMV-seronegative. The source material was PBMCs. The chain couples TRBV7-9 to TRBJ2-1, with D maybe TRBD2 (5 bases). The CDR3 sequence is CASSPLGSATYNEQFF. The CDR3, as DNA: TGTGCCAGCAGCCCGCTAGGGAGCGCAACCTACAATGAGCAGTTCTTC.